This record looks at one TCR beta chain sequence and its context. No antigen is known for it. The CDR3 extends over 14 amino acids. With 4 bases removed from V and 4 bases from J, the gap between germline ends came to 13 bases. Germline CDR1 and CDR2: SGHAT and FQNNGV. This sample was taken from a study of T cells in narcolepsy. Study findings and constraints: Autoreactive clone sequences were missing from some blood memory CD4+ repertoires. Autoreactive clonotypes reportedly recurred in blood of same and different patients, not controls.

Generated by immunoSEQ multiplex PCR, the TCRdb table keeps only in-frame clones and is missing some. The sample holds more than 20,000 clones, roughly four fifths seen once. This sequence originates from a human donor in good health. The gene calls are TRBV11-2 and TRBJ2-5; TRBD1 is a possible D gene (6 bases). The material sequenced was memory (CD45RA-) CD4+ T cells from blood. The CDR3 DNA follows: TGTGCCAGCAGCTCCCAGGGGCTGCTAGAGACCCAGTACTTC. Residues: CASSSQGLLETQYF.